This is a list of T cell receptor beta chains from one sample in a study of prognosis after radiotherapy for stage I lung cancer. TCRdb itself ran the multiplex PCR reads through MiXCR, one entry per CDR3 protein. The sample consists of about 26,000 distinct CDR3 sequences, around 32% of them appearing once. Sequencing used PBMCs, obtained before or after stereotactic body radiation therapy (not recorded which). The receptor source for this set is a donor over 45 with non-small cell lung cancer. The CDR3 runs from the conserved cysteine through the conserved F or W. Each record gives: V gene, D gene, clone size, J gene, CDR3 protein, CDR3 DNA. A D gene is named only where the DNA matches it firmly. Rows may omit the clone size; those that give it use once, few, many or a size class.

v_call: TRBV6-1; d_call: -; clone_size: -; j_call: TRBJ2-7; cdr3_aa: CASIRGALSYEQYF; cdr3_nt: TGTGCCAGCATCCGAGGAGCCCTCTCCTACGAGCAGTACTTC
v_call: TRBV27; d_call: -; clone_size: many; j_call: TRBJ1-6; cdr3_aa: CASRTGDNSPLHF; cdr3_nt: TGTGCCAGCAGGACAGGAGATAATTCACCCCTCCACTTT
v_call: TRBV2; d_call: TRBD2; clone_size: many; j_call: TRBJ2-7; cdr3_aa: CASILAGGYEQYF; cdr3_nt: TGTGCCAGCATACTAGCGGGGGGTTACGAGCAGTACTTC
v_call: TRBV5-4; d_call: -; clone_size: -; j_call: TRBJ2-3; cdr3_aa: CASSSGHTDTQYF; cdr3_nt: TGTGCCAGTAGCTCGGGACACACAGATACGCAGTATTTT
v_call: TRBV20-1; d_call: -; clone_size: many; j_call: TRBJ1-2; cdr3_aa: CSARDPWIYGYTF; cdr3_nt: TGCAGTGCTAGAGATCCATGGATCTATGGCTACACCTTC
v_call: TRBV28; d_call: TRBD1; clone_size: many; j_call: TRBJ1-4; cdr3_aa: CASSSGGGEKLFF; cdr3_nt: TGTGCCAGCAGTTCAGGGGGGGGGGAAAAACTGTTTTTT
v_call: TRBV2; d_call: -; clone_size: many; j_call: TRBJ2-1; cdr3_aa: CASSEGGGSYNEQFF; cdr3_nt: TGTGCCAGCAGTGAAGGGGGGGGCAGTTACAATGAGCAGTTCTTC
v_call: TRBV12-3/TRBV12-4; d_call: TRBD1; clone_size: -; j_call: TRBJ2-1; cdr3_aa: CASSTGTGVLISYNEQFF; cdr3_nt: TGTGCCAGCAGTACCGGGACAGGGGTCCTTATTTCCTACAATGAGCAGTTCTTC
v_call: TRBV5-1; d_call: TRBD2; clone_size: many; j_call: TRBJ2-1; cdr3_aa: CASRLAGGPNEQFF; cdr3_nt: TGCGCCAGTCGCTTAGCGGGAGGGCCAAATGAGCAGTTCTTC
v_call: TRBV7-2; d_call: -; clone_size: few; j_call: TRBJ1-2; cdr3_aa: CASSLGGNYGYTF; cdr3_nt: TGTGCCAGCAGCTTAGGGGGGAACTATGGCTACACCTTC
v_call: TRBV19; d_call: -; clone_size: -; j_call: TRBJ2-4; cdr3_aa: CASSRGEGNIQYF; cdr3_nt: TGTGCCAGTAGTAGAGGCGAAGGGAACATTCAGTACTTC
v_call: TRBV14; d_call: TRBD1; clone_size: many; j_call: TRBJ1-6; cdr3_aa: CASSQDGVGDRVFGCACSPLHF; cdr3_nt: TGTGCCAGCAGCCAAGATGGGGTGGGGGACAGGGTATTTGGTTGTGCTTGTTCACCCCTTCACTTT
v_call: TRBV28; d_call: -; clone_size: once; j_call: TRBJ2-2; cdr3_aa: CASSLWGPQGTGELFF; cdr3_nt: TGTGCCAGCAGTTTATGGGGGCCACAGGGAACCGGGGAGCTGTTTTTT
v_call: TRBV25-1; d_call: -; clone_size: many; j_call: TRBJ1-2; cdr3_aa: CASSEGPQESYGYTF; cdr3_nt: TGTGCCAGCAGTGAAGGGCCTCAGGAGAGCTATGGCTACACCTTC
v_call: TRBV12-3/TRBV12-4; d_call: -; clone_size: medium-sized; j_call: TRBJ2-1; cdr3_aa: CASRGRGSGPARFF; cdr3_nt: TGTGCCAGCAGGGGTAGAGGTAGCGGTCCGGCCCGGTTCTTC
v_call: TRBV6-4; d_call: -; clone_size: many; j_call: TRBJ1-6; cdr3_aa: CASSEGTGGSPLHF; cdr3_nt: TGTGCCAGCAGTGAGGGGACGGGAGGTTCACCCCTCCACTTT
v_call: TRBV28; d_call: -; clone_size: -; j_call: TRBJ2-7; cdr3_aa: CASSSRKGGTYEQYF; cdr3_nt: TGTGCCAGCAGTTCACGCAAGGGGGGAACCTACGAGCAGTACTTC
v_call: TRBV5-6; d_call: TRBD1; clone_size: few; j_call: TRBJ2-4; cdr3_aa: CASSGQGRENIQYF; cdr3_nt: TGTGCCAGCAGCGGACAGGGGAGGGAAAACATTCAGTACTTC
v_call: TRBV5-1; d_call: -; clone_size: medium-sized; j_call: TRBJ2-1; cdr3_aa: CASATGNEQFF; cdr3_nt: TGCGCCAGCGCTACAGGAAATGAGCAGTTCTTC
v_call: TRBV10-3; d_call: TRBD2; clone_size: many; j_call: TRBJ2-3; cdr3_aa: CAISEGLAGTDTQYF; cdr3_nt: TGTGCCATCAGCGAGGGACTAGCGGGCACAGATACGCAGTATTTT
v_call: TRBV5-6; d_call: TRBD1; clone_size: once; j_call: TRBJ2-5; cdr3_aa: CASSLAGTGGWETQYF; cdr3_nt: TGTGCCAGCAGCTTGGCCGGGACAGGGGGTTGGGAGACCCAGTACTTC
v_call: TRBV7-3; d_call: TRBD1; clone_size: medium-sized; j_call: TRBJ1-6; cdr3_aa: CASSFEGTAQSLGSPLHF; cdr3_nt: TGTGCCAGCAGCTTCGAGGGGACAGCGCAAAGCTTAGGGTCACCCCTCCACTTT
v_call: TRBV9; d_call: TRBD2; clone_size: medium-sized; j_call: TRBJ2-3; cdr3_aa: CASSVVGRGDTDTQYF; cdr3_nt: TGTGCCAGCAGCGTAGTTGGGCGGGGGGACACAGATACGCAGTATTTT
v_call: TRBV11-2; d_call: TRBD2; clone_size: many; j_call: TRBJ2-2; cdr3_aa: CASSLVGLAGPNTGELFF; cdr3_nt: TGTGCCAGCAGCTTAGTGGGTTTAGCGGGCCCGAACACCGGGGAGCTGTTTTTT
v_call: TRBV7-9; d_call: TRBD1; clone_size: many; j_call: TRBJ1-1; cdr3_aa: CASSTSGTGVETEAFF; cdr3_nt: TGTGCCAGCAGCACCTCCGGGACAGGGGTGGAGACTGAAGCTTTCTTT
v_call: TRBV3-1; d_call: -; clone_size: many; j_call: TRBJ1-1; cdr3_aa: CASSQDDRGPEAFF; cdr3_nt: TGTGCCAGCAGCCAAGATGATCGGGGTCCTGAAGCTTTCTTT
v_call: TRBV7-9; d_call: -; clone_size: few; j_call: TRBJ2-5; cdr3_aa: CASSSDWGKQETQYF; cdr3_nt: TGTGCCAGCAGTTCCGACTGGGGCAAACAAGAGACCCAGTACTTC
v_call: TRBV28; d_call: TRBD1; clone_size: many; j_call: TRBJ2-1; cdr3_aa: CASSFDRGELNEQFF; cdr3_nt: TGTGCCAGCAGTTTTGACAGGGGGGAGCTGAATGAGCAGTTCTTC
v_call: TRBV7-3; d_call: TRBD2; clone_size: many; j_call: TRBJ2-3; cdr3_aa: CASSKIGGVSDTQYF; cdr3_nt: TGTGCCAGCAGCAAAATCGGGGGGGTCTCAGATACGCAGTATTTT
v_call: TRBV18; d_call: -; clone_size: many; j_call: TRBJ1-1; cdr3_aa: CASSGLGVGGTEAFF; cdr3_nt: TGTGCCAGCTCAGGCCTGGGGGTGGGCGGAACTGAAGCTTTCTTT
v_call: TRBV11-3; d_call: TRBD2; clone_size: -; j_call: TRBJ2-1; cdr3_aa: CASSLEPGLGRNEQFF; cdr3_nt: TGTGCCAGCAGCTTAGAACCGGGACTAGGAAGGAATGAGCAGTTCTTC